This T cell receptor (beta chain) originates from a study of cytomegalovirus exposure and HLA in healthy donors. Study-level results: Reports indicate that TCR beta sequences accurately predicted the HLA-A and HLA-B alleles of most subjects. Sequencing likely generated an artifact that appeared as a cluster of highly shared sequence variants. When analyzed later, a missense DCLRE1C variant was found to be linked to TCR beta V- and J-gene trimming. About 87% or about 30% of the time was how often most TCR beta V segments were productive, according to an earlier analysis.

Worth noting for this clone: What it binds is not known.

Amplification used 60 Vbeta primers and 13 Jbeta primers. Clones were sequenced by immunoSEQ multiplex PCR, and TCRdb holds only the in-frame ones, with some missing. Of 150,000 to 200,000 clones in the sample, 84% were seen once. This clonotype was obtained from a woman between 50 and 59 years old in good health and CMV-seropositive. The sequencing sample was made of PBMCs.

The CDR3 loop is CASSLVGGPNRGIYEQYF. The CDR3 DNA reads as TGTGCCAGCAGCTTAGTAGGAGGCCCCAACCGGGGAATCTACGAGCAGTACTTC. The chain employs TRBV7-2 and TRBJ2-7; D perhaps matches TRBD2 (5 bases). V was cut by 1 base and J by 3 bases, with 22 bases left in between. From germline, CDR1 is SGHTA and CDR2 FQGNSA. The CDR3 runs 18 residues.